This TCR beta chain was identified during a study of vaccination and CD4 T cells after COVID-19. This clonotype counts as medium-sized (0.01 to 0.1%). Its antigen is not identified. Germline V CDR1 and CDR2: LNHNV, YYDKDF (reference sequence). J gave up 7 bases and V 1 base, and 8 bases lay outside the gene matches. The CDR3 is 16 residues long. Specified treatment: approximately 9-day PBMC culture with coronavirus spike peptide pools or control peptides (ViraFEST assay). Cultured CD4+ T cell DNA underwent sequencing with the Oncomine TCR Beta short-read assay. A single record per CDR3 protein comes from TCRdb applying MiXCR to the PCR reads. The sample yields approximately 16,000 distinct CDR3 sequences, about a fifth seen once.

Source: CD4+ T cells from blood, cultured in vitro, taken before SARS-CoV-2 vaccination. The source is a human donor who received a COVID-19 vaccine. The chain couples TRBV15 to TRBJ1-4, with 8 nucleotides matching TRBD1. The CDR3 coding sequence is TGTGCCACCAGCAGAGGCCTGCCAGGGGGCGGTGAAAAACTGTTTTTT. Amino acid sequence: CATSRGLPGGGEKLFF.